This T cell receptor beta chain is drawn from a study of cytomegalovirus exposure and HLA in healthy donors. The study's findings and limits: There were reportedly fewer N-insertions in an Asian-associated ancestry cluster than the roughly 670-donor mean, in a later analysis.

This CDR3 is built from 13 residues. Germline V CDR1 and CDR2: LGHNA, YSLEER. V lost 5 bases and J lost 4, with 12 bases in between. Both 60 Vbeta primers and 13 Jbeta primers went into the PCR. Repertoires were generated with immunoSEQ multiplex PCR, while TCRdb's copy carries only in-frame clones and drops some. This sample has approximately 170,000 clones; approximately 75% occur once, and the top ten carry about 4.4%. For this clone: Its target is unknown.

This clonotype was sampled from a man between 25 and 39 years old in good health and CMV-seropositive. The rearrangement uses TRBV4-3 and TRBJ2-7, with D possibly being TRBD2 (6 bases). Sample: PBMCs. CDR3 bases: TGCGCCAGCAGCAAGGGACTTCATTACGAGCAGTACTTC. Its protein product is CASSKGLHYEQYF.